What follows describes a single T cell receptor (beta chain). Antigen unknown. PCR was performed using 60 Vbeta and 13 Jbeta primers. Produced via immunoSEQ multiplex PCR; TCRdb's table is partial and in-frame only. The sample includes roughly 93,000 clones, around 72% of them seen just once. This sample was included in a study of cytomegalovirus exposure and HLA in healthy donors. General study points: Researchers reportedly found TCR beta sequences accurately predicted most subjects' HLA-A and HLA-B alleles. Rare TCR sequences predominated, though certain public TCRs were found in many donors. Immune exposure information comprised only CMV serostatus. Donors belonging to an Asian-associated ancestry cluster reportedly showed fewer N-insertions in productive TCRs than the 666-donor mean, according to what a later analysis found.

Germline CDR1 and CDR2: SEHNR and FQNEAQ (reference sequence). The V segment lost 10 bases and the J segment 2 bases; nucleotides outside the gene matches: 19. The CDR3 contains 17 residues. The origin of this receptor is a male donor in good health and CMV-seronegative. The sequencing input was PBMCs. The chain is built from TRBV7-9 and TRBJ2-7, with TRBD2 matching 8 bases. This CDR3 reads CATSPQPPGGRTYEQYF. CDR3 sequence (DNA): TGTGCCACGAGTCCCCAACCTCCGGGAGGGAGAACCTACGAGCAGTACTTC. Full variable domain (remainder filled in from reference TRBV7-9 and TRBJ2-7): DTGVSQNPRHKITKRGQNVTFRCDPISEHNRLYWYRQTLGQGPEFLTYFQNEAQLEKSRLLSDRFSAERPKGSFSTLEIQRTEQGDSAMYLCATSPQPPGGRTYEQYFGPGTRLTVT.